Following are 22 T cell receptor beta chains from one sample sequenced in a study of blood T cell repertoires in COVID-19. The data were produced by immunoSEQ multiplex PCR, yet TCRdb's version contains in-frame clones alone and is incomplete. The sample gives about 180,000 clones, 70% to 90% of which show up once; approximately 11% is in the top ten. The material sequenced was peripheral blood. Receptor source: a human donor with active or convalescent COVID-19. The donor label of this sample is uncertain.

This rearrangement joins TRBV11-2 to TRBJ2-7, with D possibly matching TRBD2 (5 bases). The CDR3 contains 13 residues. Deletions cut 1 base from V and 3 bases from J, with 7 bases between. Germline V lookup: CDR1 SGHAT, CDR2 FQNNGV. Here the CDR3 DNA reads TGTGCCAGCAGCTTAGGGAGGAACTACGAGCAGTACTTC. This codes for CASSLGRNYEQYF.

The chain links TRBV4-3 to TRBJ2-1; TRBD2 matches at 11 bases. J was trimmed by 3 bases and V by 0 bases; bases with no gene match: 4. The length of the CDR3 is 17 residues. Germline CDR1 LGHNA, CDR2 YSLEER. This CDR3 is CASSQDRGTSGYNEQFF. The CDR3 bases are TGCGCCAGCAGCCAAGATCGCGGGACTAGCGGCTACAATGAGCAGTTCTTC.

V usage is TRBV3-1 (or the pseudogene TRBV3-2) and J usage is TRBJ2-5, with 10 nucleotides matching TRBD2. The CDR3 totals 15 residues. Germline assignment: CDR1 LGHDT and CDR2 YNNKEL (reference sequence). The junction had 4 bases not matched to a gene; V was cut back by 1 base and J by 5 bases. In DNA form, the CDR3 reads TGTGCCAGCAGCCAAGTAAGCGGGAGGGGTGAGACCCAGTACTTC. This codes for CASSQVSGRGETQYF.

The chain recombines TRBV18 with TRBJ2-6; TRBD1 agrees at 7 bases. The CDR3 is made up of 20 amino acids. The germline V gene encodes CDR1 KGHSH and CDR2 LQKENI. J lost 0 bases, V lost 2 bases, and 13 bases had no gene match. The CDR3: CASSPDRRTGDFSGANVLTF. As DNA, the CDR3 is TGTGCCAGCTCACCAGACCGACGGACAGGTGATTTCTCTGGGGCCAACGTCCTGACTTTC.

This chain connects TRBV5-1 to TRBJ1-4; no firm D call. V shed 0 bases and J shed 6 bases, with 9 bases lying between them. Germline CDR1 and CDR2: SGHRS and YFSETQ. This CDR3 comprises 14 residues. CDR3 protein: CASSLGASYEKLFF. CDR3 DNA sequence: TGCGCCAGCAGCTTGGGGGCCAGCTATGAAAAACTGTTTTTT.

The chain's CDR3 is CASGKGLAGGGGTQYF. CDR3 sequence (DNA): TGTGCCAGCGGAAAAGGACTAGCGGGAGGGGGGGGTACGCAGTATTTT. This sequence joins TRBV11-1 and TRBJ2-3; TRBD2 matches at 15 bases. This CDR3 has 16 amino acids. Germline-derived CDR1 and CDR2 are SGHAT and FQDESV (reference sequence). J lost 8 bases, V lost 8 bases, and 11 bases had no gene match. Full variable domain (remainder filled in from reference TRBV11-1 and TRBJ2-3): EAEVAQSPRYKITEKSQAVAFWCDPISGHATLYWYRQILGQGPELLVQFQDESVVDDSQLPKDRFSAERLKGVDSTLKIQPAELGDSAMYLCASGKGLAGGGGTQYFGPGTRLTVL.

The chain couples TRBV4-1 to TRBJ2-1; maybe TRBD2 (6 bases). The germline V gene has CDR1 MGHRA and CDR2 YSYEKL. The CDR3 is made up of 15 amino acids. V lost 1 base and J lost 6, with 13 bases in between. The CDR3 is CASSQGRTSPNEQFF. CDR3 sequence (DNA): TGCGCCAGCAGCCAAGGACGTACTAGCCCCAATGAGCAGTTCTTC.

The chain employs TRBV6-5 and TRBJ1-6; a weak D match, TRBD1 (5 bases). V lost 7 bases, J lost 14 bases, and 15 bases lay in between. The germline CDR1 and CDR2 sequences are MNHEY and SVGAGI. This CDR3 has 12 amino acids. The CDR3 DNA reads as TGTGCCAGCAAAACAGGTGATAGATCCCTCCACTTT. Its protein is CASKTGDRSLHF.

The chain is built from TRBV10-2 and TRBJ2-7; weak D call: TRBD2 (6 bases). The V and J ends lost 2 bases and 0 bases respectively, with 14 bases between them. CDR3 length equals 16 residues. Germline CDR1 and CDR2: WSHSY and SAAADI. The CDR3 DNA follows: TGCGCCAGCAGTGAGGTGGGGGGTAGCGGCTCCTACGAGCAGTACTTC. Residues: CASSEVGGSGSYEQYF.

The gene calls are TRBV12-3 or TRBV12-4 and TRBJ2-7; 11 bases align to TRBD2. The CDR3 is 13 amino acids. V lost 8 bases to trimming and J lost 2 bases; unmatched junction nucleotides: 2. CDR3 coding DNA: TGTGCCAGCGGGACTAGCGGAACCTACGAGCAGTACTTC. It codes for CASGTSGTYEQYF.

The J gene is TRBJ2-7, the V gene TRBV19; 8 nucleotides line up with TRBD2. Germline CDR1 is LNHDA and CDR2 is SQIVND (reference sequence). The V gene end was trimmed by 7 bases and the J gene end by 7 bases; junction bases not matched to a gene: 15. CDR3 length equals 15 residues. The CDR3, as DNA: TGTGCCAGTAAGGCCGCGGGGGGCCAGGCTAGAGAGCAGTACTTC. It is translated as CASKAAGGQAREQYF.

The table lists this clone with a few counts. This chain uses TRBV3-1 (or the pseudogene TRBV3-2) with TRBJ1-2; possible D gene TRBD1, 5 bases. CDR1 is LGHDT, CDR2 YNNKEL, per germline (reference sequence). V lost 0 bases, J lost 6 bases, and 11 bases lay in between. This CDR3 is built from 14 residues. The CDR3 DNA is TGTGCCAGCAGCCAAGATCGCGGGGGGAATGGCTACACCTTC. It translates to CASSQDRGGNGYTF.

The chain joins TRBV11-2 to TRBJ2-1; 13 positions match TRBD2. The CDR3 consists of 18 residues. Germline CDR1 reads SGHAT; CDR2 reads FQNNGV. Germline trimming cut 4 bases from V and 1 base from J; bases unmatched to any gene: 7. DNA of the CDR3: TGTGCCAGCAGCTCCACACTAGCGGGAGGGCCATCCTACAATGAGCAGTTCTTC. Encoded protein: CASSSTLAGGPSYNEQFF. The complete variable domain, with remaining parts taken from reference TRBV11-2 and TRBJ2-1, reads EAGVAQSPRYKIIEKRQSVAFWCNPISGHATLYWYQQILGQGPKLLIQFQNNGVVDDSQLPKDRFSAERLKGVDSTLKIQPAKLEDSAVYLCASSSTLAGGPSYNEQFFGPGTRLTVL.

The rearrangement uses TRBV19 and TRBJ2-2; unclear D gene. Germline loops: CDR1 LNHDA, CDR2 SQIVND (reference sequence). The CDR3 contains 15 residues. V lost 3 bases to trimming and J lost 0 bases, with 8 bases between them. CDR3 DNA: TGTGCCAGTAGTATTAGCCCTGCGAACACCGGGGAGCTGTTTTTT. Protein product: CASSISPANTGELFF.

This chain links TRBV19 with TRBJ1-6; no clear D gene. The CDR3 sequence is 15 residues long. The germline gives CDR1 LNHDA, CDR2 SQIVND (reference sequence). V was trimmed by 5 bases and J by 6 bases, leaving 14 bases between them. The CDR3 DNA follows: TGTGCCAGTAGTTCCTCGGGAAGGCCTAATTCACCCCTCCACTTT. As protein: CASSSSGRPNSPLHF.

This sequence joins TRBV29-1 and TRBJ1-1, with TRBD1 as a possible D gene (6 bases). The CDR3 extends over 13 amino acids. The V gene lost 7 bases and the J gene lost 1 base, with 13 bases spanning the gap. Germline lookup yields CDR1 SQVTM and CDR2 ANQGSEA. The DNA of the CDR3 is TGCAGCGGTACGGACAGCGAGAACACTGAAGCTTTCTTT. Translation: CSGTDSENTEAFF.

This chain joins TRBV12-3 or TRBV12-4 and TRBJ1-2; D is unclear. Trimming left V 3 bases short and J 0 bases short, with 5 bases between. The CDR3 runs 13 residues. This chain's CDR3 is CASSFLPNYGYTF. CDR3 coding DNA: TGTGCCAGCAGTTTCCTCCCTAACTATGGCTACACCTTC.

This clone turned up a few times. This rearrangement joins TRBV2 to TRBJ1-5; D unclear. Germline CDR1 and CDR2: SNHLY and FYNNEI. CDR3 length equals 15 residues. The ends were cut back, 7 bases at V and 5 bases at J, with 18 bases in the middle. The CDR3 sequence: CASNPPPSGDQPQHF. In DNA form, the CDR3 reads TGTGCCAGCAACCCCCCTCCCTCAGGCGATCAGCCCCAGCATTTT.

This clone was counted once. The chain joins TRBV2 to TRBJ2-5; 7 bases agree with TRBD2. J lost 6 bases, V lost 5 bases, and 9 bases had no gene match. The CDR3 length is 14 residues. CDR1 SNHLY and CDR2 FYNNEI come from the germline V gene. The CDR3 nucleotides are TGTGCCAGCAGTCCCCCCAGCGGGGTACAGACCCAGTACTTC. Translated, it gives CASSPPSGVQTQYF.

The chain has TRBV24-1 and TRBJ2-3; 8 bases agree with TRBD2. Germline values: CDR1 KGHDR, CDR2 SFDVKD. V shed 7 bases and J 4 bases; nucleotides not matched to a gene: 12. CDR3 size: 16 residues. The CDR3 sequence: CATRVAGPEGADTQYF. CDR3 nucleotide sequence: TGTGCCACCAGGGTAGCGGGACCTGAAGGGGCAGATACGCAGTATTTT.

The V and J genes are TRBV5-6 and TRBJ2-3; D gene uncertain. The CDR3 contains 13 residues. Trimming took off 4 bases at V and 6 bases at J, with 12 bases between the two ends. Germline V gives CDR1 SGHDT, CDR2 YYEEEE. CDR3 residues: CASSPYYTDTQYF. The CDR3 bases are TGTGCCAGCAGCCCCTACTACACCGATACGCAGTATTTT.

The V call is TRBV29-1, the J call TRBJ2-1; the D gene is possibly TRBD2 (6 bases). The V gene lost 4 bases and the J gene lost 5 bases, with 15 bases spanning the gap. Germline V gives CDR1 SQVTM, CDR2 ANQGSEA. The length of the CDR3 is 14 residues. CDR3 DNA: TGCAGCGTTGGATCCCGACTAGGGAACAATGAGCAGTTCTTC. Protein sequence: CSVGSRLGNNEQFF.